This T cell receptor beta chain was captured in a study of T cell repertoires in cytomegalovirus infection. Study-level information: Evidence of both CMV infection and a matching HLA type came from public TCR beta signatures.

Study conclusions and caveats: Cumulative frequency of public TCR beta families picked out carriers of CMV plus the relevant HLA.

TCRdb re-derived calls from the reads in MiXCR, one entry per CDR3 protein. Of around 800,000 distinct CDR3 sequences in the sample, roughly 33% were seen once. On this clonotype itself: Its antigen is still unknown.

This sequence was found in a human donor in good health (CMV status not recorded). Some clones in this sample may be carry-over from other donors' samples. Sequenced material: cultured CD8+ T cells from PBMCs, taken from culture after CMV antigen stimulation.

The CDR3 loop reads CASSLYGEPLHF. Written as DNA, the CDR3 is TGTGCCAGCAGTTTATACGGGGAACCCCTCCACTTT. This chain uses TRBV27 with TRBJ1-6; D unclear. Germline-derived CDR1 and CDR2 are MNHEY and SMNVEV (reference sequence). The V end lost 1 base, the J end lost 12 bases, and 7 bases lay between the germline ends. This CDR3 has 12 residues.